The entry below describes one T cell receptor (beta chain). The sample comes from a study of blood T cell repertoires in COVID-19. The V gene's germline CDR1 is SGHTA and CDR2 FQGTGA. The CDR3 extends over 14 amino acids. The V segment lost 1 base and the J segment 8 bases; nucleotides outside the gene matches: 4. Here immunoSEQ multiplex PCR was the method, and the copy in TCRdb shows in-frame clones only, minus some. The table includes approximately 210,000 clones, approximately 90% detected once. The material sequenced was peripheral blood. The sequence came from a man aged 50 to 60 with COVID-19, enrolled during active disease. The J gene is TRBJ1-1, the V gene TRBV7-3, with 10 bases that match TRBD1. CDR3 residues: CASSLKGQGTEAFF. CDR3 sequence (DNA): TGTGCCAGCAGCTTAAAGGGACAGGGGACGGAAGCTTTCTTT.